Following are 25 T cell receptor beta chains from one sample sequenced in a study of cytomegalovirus exposure and HLA in healthy donors. The repertoire was sequenced with immunoSEQ multiplex PCR; TCRdb's copy has only in-frame clones and lacks some. The sample records some 140,000 clones, roughly nine tenths being singletons. Source material: PBMCs. These receptors all stem from a woman aged 18-29 years in good health and CMV-seropositive.

The chain joins TRBV13 to TRBJ2-7, with a possible D match to TRBD2 (5 bases). V gave up 1 base and J gave up 2 bases, with 12 bases separating them. This CDR3 contains 15 residues. The germline V gene has CDR1 PRHDT and CDR2 FYEKMQ (reference sequence). DNA for the CDR3: TGTGCCAGCAGCTTAGAACCCCCGGGAACCTACGAGCAGTACTTC. Translation: CASSLEPPGTYEQYF.

The rearrangement joins TRBV4-3 to TRBJ1-4; D is uncertain. Germline lookup yields CDR1 LGHNA and CDR2 YSLEER. V lost 0 bases, J lost 2 bases, and 7 bases lay in between. The CDR3 length is 15 residues. The CDR3 DNA reads TGCGCCAGCAGCCAAGATCCAGATACTAATGAAAAACTGTTTTTT. It is translated as CASSQDPDTNEKLFF.

The chain links TRBV5-1 to TRBJ1-1, with D possibly matching TRBD1 (5 bases). This CDR3 contains 14 residues. The germline V and J ends were trimmed by 3 bases and 1 base, with 10 bases remaining between them. Germline V lookup: CDR1 SGHRS, CDR2 YFSETQ. CDR3 sequence: CASSSTVENTEAFF. Here the CDR3 DNA reads TGCGCCAGCAGCTCGACAGTCGAGAACACTGAAGCTTTCTTT.

The rearrangement joins TRBV2 to TRBJ2-7; D not resolved. V was pared by 7 bases and J by 5 bases, with 12 bases between. Germline values: CDR1 SNHLY, CDR2 FYNNEI. This CDR3 region has 12 residues. The CDR3 region has the DNA TGTGCCAGCACCGGAGCATTGGACGAGCAGTACTTC. Its translation: CASTGALDEQYF.

The chain uses TRBV7-9 and TRBJ2-1; 7 bases line up with TRBD2. Germline assignment: CDR1 SEHNR and CDR2 FQNEAQ (reference sequence). This CDR3 spans 15 amino acids. The J segment lost 4 bases and the V segment lost 5 bases, leaving 8 bases of the junction unmatched. The CDR3 DNA reads TGTGCCAGCAGCCACCCTACGGGGGGTTACAATGAGCAGTTCTTC. Residues: CASSHPTGGYNEQFF. The whole variable domain, filled in from reference TRBV7-9 and TRBJ2-1, reads DTGVSQNPRHKITKRGQNVTFRCDPISEHNRLYWYRQTLGQGPEFLTYFQNEAQLEKSRLLSDRFSAERPKGSFSTLEIQRTEQGDSAMYLCASSHPTGGYNEQFFGPGTRLTVL.

V usage is TRBV4-2 and J usage is TRBJ2-7, with a tentative D call TRBD2 (6 bases). The CDR3 spans 16 residues. Trimming removed 0 bases at V and 3 bases at J, with 15 bases between. Germline CDR1 reads LGHNA; CDR2 reads YNFKEQ. CDR3 sequence reads: CASSQDSAGRYYEQYF. CDR3 DNA sequence: TGTGCCAGCAGCCAAGATTCGGCAGGGAGGTACTACGAGCAGTACTTC.

The chain carries TRBV7-6 and TRBJ2-7, with 10 bases identical to TRBD2. V lost 4 bases, J lost 4 bases, and 7 bases stayed unmatched. From germline, CDR1 is SGHVS and CDR2 FNYEAQ. This CDR3 is built from 15 residues. For the CDR3, the DNA is TGTGCCAGCAGCTCCCAGCGGGGGGGCCTGTACGAGCAGTACTTC. Its protein is CASSSQRGGLYEQYF.

The rearrangement links TRBV7-9 to TRBJ1-6, with TRBD1 matching over 9 bases. CDR1 and CDR2 (germline): SEHNR, FQNEAQ (reference sequence). V gave up 5 bases and J gave up 10 bases; unmatched junction bases: 12. The CDR3 is 16 residues long. CDR3 in amino acids: CASSTRTGAGGSPLHF. In DNA form, the CDR3 reads TGTGCCAGCAGCACTCGGACAGGGGCGGGTGGGTCACCCCTCCACTTT.

The rearrangement links TRBV6-5 to TRBJ1-5; D unclear. Germline CDR1 is MNHEY and CDR2 is SVGAGI. The CDR3 consists of 14 residues. V lost 1 base and J 6 bases, leaving 10 bases between the germline ends. The CDR3, as DNA: TGTGCCAGCAGTTACTTCCGGGAGGGTCAGCCCCAGCATTTT. Encoded protein: CASSYFREGQPQHF.

As DNA, the CDR3 is TGTGCCAGCAGTTTTAGCGGGGGGGCGAGAGATACGCAGTATTTT. Translation gives CASSFSGGARDTQYF. The genes are TRBV28 and TRBJ2-3; 11 bases match TRBD2. The CDR3 is 15 residues long. CDR1 and CDR2 from the germline V gene are MDHEN and SYDVKM. V lost 3 bases, J lost 5 bases, and 4 bases stayed unmatched.

The CDR3 nucleotides read TGTGCCAGCAGCTTCGGGGGACAGGGTTCTGGGGCCAACGTCCTGACTTTC. It encodes CASSFGGQGSGANVLTF. V is TRBV5-4 and J is TRBJ2-6; 9 nucleotides align to TRBD1. This CDR3 contains 17 residues. J gave up 1 base and V 2 bases, and 4 bases lay outside the gene matches. Germline V gene lookup returns CDR1 SGHNT and CDR2 YYREEE (reference sequence). Filled out from reference TRBV5-4 and TRBJ2-6, the complete variable domain reads ETGVTQSPTHLIKTRGQQVTLRCSSQSGHNTVSWYQQALGQGPQFIFQYYREEENGRGNFPPRFSGLQFPNYSSELNVNALELDDSALYLCASSFGGQGSGANVLTFGAGSRLTVL.

The chain uses TRBV6-4 and TRBJ2-2; D gene ambiguous. The length of the CDR3 is 14 residues. V was trimmed by 4 bases and J by 1 base, leaving 7 bases between them. Germline CDR1 and CDR2: MRHNA and SNTAGT. This CDR3 reads CASSASGNTGELFF. The CDR3, as DNA: TGTGCCAGCAGTGCGTCGGGGAACACCGGGGAGCTGTTTTTT.

This sequence joins TRBV7-2 and TRBJ1-2; weak D call: TRBD1 (5 bases). CDR1 and CDR2 (germline): SGHTA, FQGNSA. The CDR3 has 17 residues. V shed 6 bases and J shed 3 bases, with 23 bases lying between them. The CDR3 region has the DNA TGTGCCAGCAGGAAACCTTGGGGCTCGCGGGGAGACTATGGCTACACCTTC. It encodes CASRKPWGSRGDYGYTF.

V and J are TRBV5-1 and TRBJ2-2; maybe TRBD2 (7 bases). The CDR3 has 16 residues. CDR1 and CDR2 (germline): SGHRS, YFSETQ. The V gene lost 6 bases and the J gene lost 1 base, with 16 bases spanning the gap. In DNA form, the CDR3 reads TGCGCCAGCACCGCGGGCGGGGGCGTGAACACCGGGGAGCTGTTTTTT. Its protein is CASTAGGGVNTGELFF.

The chain recombines TRBV5-8 with TRBJ2-2, with a tentative D call TRBD2 (5 bases). The CDR3 length is 16 residues. V lost 4 bases to trimming and J lost 1 base, with 14 bases between them. Germline values: CDR1 SGHTS, CDR2 YDEGEE. The CDR3 DNA is TGTGCCAGCAGCCTAGCTGTGACGGGGAACACCGGGGAGCTGTTTTTT. Protein sequence: CASSLAVTGNTGELFF.

The genes are TRBV12-5 and TRBJ1-5, with 8 bases that match TRBD1. The V segment lost 7 bases and the J segment 6 bases; nucleotides outside the gene matches: 11. The CDR3 runs to 15 residues. Germline CDR1 and CDR2: LGHNT and FRNRAP. In DNA form, the CDR3 reads TGTGCTAGTGCCCTGAACCCAGGGGGCATTCAGCCCCAGCATTTT. Its protein is CASALNPGGIQPQHF.

V usage is TRBV29-1 and J usage is TRBJ2-7; D unresolved. The CDR3 loop spans 14 amino acids. Trimming took off 7 bases at V and 0 bases at J, with 16 bases between the two ends. Germline V CDR1 and CDR2: SQVTM, ANQGSEA. The CDR3 protein is CSAAAAASSYEQYF. CDR3 bases: TGCAGCGCCGCGGCGGCTGCGAGCTCCTACGAGCAGTACTTC.

The chain has TRBV27 and TRBJ2-7, with 8 bases matching TRBD2. CDR1 is MNHEY and CDR2 is SMNVEV in the germline V gene (reference sequence). Trimming took 6 bases from V and 7 from J; bases not matched to a gene: 11. CDR3 length: 14 amino acids. As DNA, the CDR3 is TGTGCCAGCAGCCCAGCGGGGGCCCTATTGGAGCAGTACTTC. This codes for CASSPAGALLEQYF.

This chain connects TRBV29-1 to TRBJ2-7; 9 bases agree with TRBD2. The length of the CDR3 is 14 residues. The germline V gene encodes CDR1 SQVTM and CDR2 ANQGSEA. The junction had 11 bases not matched to a gene; V was cut back by 4 bases and J by 7 bases. CDR3 residues: CSVVREAGGGEQYF. DNA of the CDR3: TGCAGCGTTGTCCGGGAGGCGGGGGGGGGTGAGCAGTACTTC.

The chain links TRBV7-5 to TRBJ1-6; the listed D gene, TRBD1, was not tested against the DNA. TRBV7-5 corresponds to a pseudogene. The CDR3 has 14 amino acids. CDR3 in amino acids: CARSQGQGGSPLHF. The CDR3 nucleotides are TGTGCCAGAAGCCAGGGACAGGGCGGCTCACCCCTCCACTTT.

A few counts support this clone. The chain couples TRBV6-1 to TRBJ1-2; weak D call: TRBD1 (6 bases). V lost 1 base and J lost 2, with 17 bases in between. The CDR3 loop spans 17 amino acids. Germline CDR1 MNHNS, CDR2 SASEGT. CDR3 region: CASSEGHGTLLNYGYTF. The CDR3 nucleotides are TGTGCCAGCAGTGAAGGACACGGGACACTTCTAAACTATGGCTACACCTTC.

The chain recombines TRBV7-6 with TRBJ2-7, with 7 positions matching TRBD1. In germline, CDR1 is SGHVS, CDR2 FNYEAQ. The CDR3 is made up of 16 amino acids. V lost 5 bases and J lost 2; bases outside the gene matches: 12. CDR3 amino acids: CASSRPGQTKPYEQYF. DNA for the CDR3: TGTGCCAGCAGCCGCCCGGGACAGACTAAGCCCTACGAGCAGTACTTC.

This clone was seen more than once but under ten times. CDR3 residues: CASSFEGGSYEQYF. CDR3 nucleotide sequence: TGTGCCAGCAGTTTTGAGGGGGGGTCCTACGAGCAGTACTTC. The chain employs TRBV28 and TRBJ2-7; tentative D call: TRBD2 (7 bases). Looked up from germline, CDR1 is MDHEN and CDR2 is SYDVKM. The CDR3 is 14 amino acids. Trimming left V 3 bases short and J 1 base short, with 10 bases between.

CDR3: CASSPSGAGELFF. The CDR3 DNA follows: TGTGCCAGCAGCCCTAGCGGGGCCGGGGAGCTGTTTTTT. V is TRBV7-2 and J is TRBJ2-2; 9 nucleotides agree with TRBD2. With V trimmed by 5 bases and J by 6 bases, 1 base remained unmatched. This CDR3 has 13 residues. Germline-derived CDR1 and CDR2 are SGHTA and FQGNSA.

This rearrangement joins TRBV7-9 to TRBJ1-1, with 9 nucleotides matching TRBD1. Unmatched junction bases numbered 2, after V lost 3 bases and J lost 0 bases. The germline V gene encodes CDR1 SEHNR and CDR2 FQNEAQ (reference sequence). The CDR3 loop spans 15 amino acids. CDR3 DNA: TGTGCCAGCAGCTTGACAGGGGGACTGAACACTGAAGCTTTCTTT. Amino acid sequence: CASSLTGGLNTEAFF. Full variable domain (missing parts from reference TRBV7-9 and TRBJ1-1): DTGVSQNPRHKITKRGQNVTFRCDPISEHNRLYWYRQTLGQGPEFLTYFQNEAQLEKSRLLSDRFSAERPKGSFSTLEIQRTEQGDSAMYLCASSLTGGLNTEAFFGQGTRLTVV.